Below, 18 T cell receptor beta chains from the same sample are listed, as sequenced in a study of early stage breast cancer tumors. Assay used: immunoSEQ multiplex PCR; TCRdb lists only in-frame clones, some missing. In the table there are 28,000 or so clones, roughly four fifths of which are singletons. The sequencing input was blood. The receptors come from a person aged 35-50 years with breast cancer.

The genes are TRBV6-1 and TRBJ1-1; D not resolved. Germline loops: CDR1 MNHNS, CDR2 SASEGT. The CDR3 has 13 residues. The ends were cut back, 1 base at V and 4 bases at J, with 7 bases in the middle. The CDR3 nucleotides are TGTGCCAGCAGTGAAGAGGAGATCACTGAAGCTTTCTTT. This encodes CASSEEEITEAFF.

V and J are TRBV15 and TRBJ2-7, with D perhaps TRBD2 (6 bases). The V gene's germline CDR1 is LNHNV and CDR2 YYDKDF (reference sequence). The CDR3 extends over 14 amino acids. V lost 4 bases and J lost 3, with 13 bases in between. Here the CDR3 DNA reads TGTGCCACCAGCATAGATAGGGGACTCTACGAGCAGTACTTC. Translated: CATSIDRGLYEQYF.

The sample holds a few counts of this clone. This sequence joins TRBV19 and TRBJ1-4, with TRBD1 identical over 7 bases. This CDR3 comprises 14 residues. The germline CDR1 and CDR2 sequences are LNHDA and SQIVND (reference sequence). Trimming at V came to 5 bases and at J to 4 bases, leaving 4 bases not matched to a gene. CDR3 sequence: CASSPDRVNEKLFF. CDR3 coding DNA: TGTGCCAGTAGTCCCGACAGGGTTAATGAAAAACTGTTTTTT.

V is TRBV11-2 and J is TRBJ1-1, with a weak D call TRBD1 (6 bases). The germline V gene encodes CDR1 SGHAT and CDR2 FQNNGV. The CDR3 is 14 residues long. V was clipped by 4 bases and J by 3 bases, with 12 bases between them. CDR3 protein: CASSSQGLDTEAFF. The CDR3 coding sequence is TGTGCCAGCAGCTCCCAGGGGCTCGACACTGAAGCTTTCTTT.

As regards this clone: The junction departs from the called germline gene at one end, perhaps through a read error. The chain is built from TRBV5-6 and TRBJ2-7; 7 nucleotides align to TRBD1. CDR3 length equals 13 residues. Germline V gives CDR1 SGHDT, CDR2 YYEEEE. CDR3 sequence (DNA): TGTGCCAGCAGCTTCCGTACCACCGGGACAGAGAGCTTC. It is translated as CASSFRTTGTESF.

The chain employs TRBV4-1 and TRBJ1-3, with a tentative D call TRBD1 (6 bases). The CDR3 is 17 residues long. Germline V gene data show CDR1 as MGHRA and CDR2 as YSYEKL. V was cut by 4 bases and J by 0 bases, with 16 bases left in between. The CDR3 loop is CASSLNPGHSSGNTIYF. The CDR3 DNA is TGCGCCAGCAGCCTGAATCCGGGACACAGCTCTGGAAACACCATATATTTT.

This clone turned up a few times. The gene calls are TRBV5-1 and TRBJ2-1, with 8 bases matching TRBD2. V shed 3 bases and J 3 bases; nucleotides not matched to a gene: 17. Germline values: CDR1 SGHRS, CDR2 YFSETQ. This CDR3 region has 19 residues. CDR3 nucleotides: TGCGCCAGCAGCTGGGTGGGTATATCCGGGACTAGTGTCTACAATGAGCAGTTCTTC. Its translation is CASSWVGISGTSVYNEQFF.

This clone was found a few times. The V call is TRBV11-3, the J call TRBJ2-7; a weak D match, TRBD2 (5 bases). V was pared by 5 bases and J by 6 bases, with 23 bases between. The germline V gene encodes CDR1 SGHNT and CDR2 YENEEA. This CDR3 contains 16 residues. The CDR3 bases are TGTGCCAGCAGCCTAACCCGGACTTGGGGAGTGAGCGAGCAGTACTTC. This sequence encodes CASSLTRTWGVSEQYF.

The chain has TRBV7-6 and TRBJ1-4, with 11 bases matching TRBD1. Germline V CDR1 and CDR2: SGHVS, FNYEAQ. The CDR3 covers 14 residues. V shed 5 bases and J 7 bases; nucleotides not matched to a gene: 3. The CDR3 nucleotides are TGTGCCAGCAGCCCGGGGACAGGGGGTGAAAAACTGTTTTTT. This gives the protein CASSPGTGGEKLFF.

The chain is built from TRBV7-8 and TRBJ2-3, with no clear D. This CDR3 has 16 amino acids. The germline V gene encodes CDR1 SGHVS and CDR2 FQNEAQ. The V gene lost 0 bases and the J gene lost 3 bases, with 13 bases spanning the gap. Here the CDR3 reads CASSLAIEMRTDTQYF. CDR3 DNA sequence: TGTGCCAGCAGCTTAGCGATCGAGATGAGGACAGATACGCAGTATTTT.

The V call is TRBV19, the J call TRBJ2-3; D possibly matches TRBD1 or TRBD2 (6 bases each). The V gene lost 5 bases and the J gene lost 4 bases, with 16 bases spanning the gap. The CDR3 is 15 amino acids. Germline V gene lookup returns CDR1 LNHDA and CDR2 SQIVND (reference sequence). CDR3 in amino acids: CASSPGARGADTQYF. The CDR3 DNA is TGTGCCAGTAGTCCGGGGGCGCGAGGCGCAGATACGCAGTATTTT.

The chain links TRBV27 to TRBJ2-7, with 9 bases fitting TRBD2. Germline values: CDR1 MNHEY, CDR2 SMNVEV (reference sequence). The CDR3 spans 16 residues. The V segment lost 1 base and the J segment 6 bases; nucleotides outside the gene matches: 10. This chain's CDR3 is CASSLFGGRAAREQYF. CDR3 sequence (DNA): TGTGCCAGCAGTTTATTTGGCGGGAGGGCCGCCCGCGAGCAGTACTTC.

V and J are TRBV11-2 and TRBJ2-7; D possibly corresponds to TRBD2 (5 bases). The CDR3 has 12 residues. Deletions cut 1 base from V and 7 bases from J, with 8 bases between. CDR1 and CDR2 (germline): SGHAT, FQNNGV. CDR3 residues: CASSLAGNEQYF. In DNA, the CDR3 is TGTGCCAGCAGCTTAGCGGGAAATGAGCAGTACTTC.

V is TRBV11-2 and J is TRBJ2-2; no reliable D call. The CDR3 loop spans 12 amino acids. Germline-derived CDR1 and CDR2 are SGHAT and FQNNGV. V lost 5 bases and J lost 5, with 6 bases in between. The CDR3 sequence is CASSPLTGELFF. The CDR3 region has the DNA TGTGCCAGCAGCCCGCTTACCGGGGAGCTGTTTTTT.

The chain is built from TRBV5-1 and TRBJ2-7, with unresolved D. Germline CDR1 SGHRS, CDR2 YFSETQ. CDR3 length: 13 residues. Between the trimmed V and J ends, which lost 5 bases and 3 bases, there was a span of 12 bases. Here the CDR3 DNA reads TGCGCCAGCAGAGTGAACGAATACTACGAGCAGTACTTC. This gives the protein CASRVNEYYEQYF.

V is TRBV15 and J is TRBJ2-1; D is possibly TRBD1 or TRBD2 (5 bases each). The CDR3 has 16 amino acids. Germline-derived CDR1 and CDR2 are LNHNV and YYDKDF (reference sequence). V lost 5 bases and J 5 bases, leaving 19 bases between the germline ends. The CDR3 sequence is CATSGLEGKNNNEQFF. CDR3 sequence (DNA): TGTGCCACCAGCGGTCTAGAGGGGAAGAATAACAATGAGCAGTTCTTC.

The chain has TRBV7-2 and TRBJ2-7; D is ambiguous. The germline gives CDR1 SGHTA, CDR2 FQGNSA. The V end was cut by 1 base, the J end by 2 bases, with 9 bases between. The CDR3 consists of 14 residues. The CDR3 DNA is TGTGCCAGCAGCTTAGATTACCGAGCCTACGAGCAGTACTTC. The encoded protein is CASSLDYRAYEQYF.

V is TRBV4-3 and J is TRBJ1-4; D may be TRBD1 (5 bases). The V and J ends lost 1 base and 8 bases respectively, with 14 bases between them. CDR1 is LGHNA and CDR2 is YSLEER in the germline V gene. The CDR3 has 15 amino acids. CDR3 protein: CASSQGTSPGEKLFF. For the CDR3, the DNA is TGCGCCAGCAGCCAAGGGACATCTCCGGGCGAAAAACTGTTTTTT.